This TCR beta chain was retrieved from a study of shared clonotypes between healthy human individuals. The CDR3 contains 15 residues. V was clipped by 5 bases and J by 4 bases; unmatched bases: 10. Germline V lookup: CDR1 SGHRS, CDR2 YFSETQ. General study findings and limits: An effect of sequencing depth on clonotype sharing among donors was expected.

Concerning this clone itself: Antigen unknown.

CD4+ cells underwent separation, giving CD45RA+ naive and CD45RA-negative memory subsets. Assay: immunoSEQ multiplex PCR; the TCRdb copy retains only in-frame clones and omits some. The sample has about 340,000 clones, roughly 70% seen once. J is TRBJ2-5 and V is TRBV5-1; 8 nucleotides line up with TRBD2. The TCR was taken from a man aged 30-40 years in good health. Sequencing was performed on memory CD4+ T cells sorted from blood. As for subset: CD45RA-negative fraction. As DNA, the CDR3 is TGCGCCAGCAGGATAGCGGGAAAAACAGGAGAGACCCAGTACTTC. Translating gives CASRIAGKTGETQYF.